This TCR beta chain stems from a study of blood T cell repertoires in COVID-19. For the study at large: From the United States, Italy and Spain came samples of acute and convalescent COVID-19.

With 2 bases removed from V and 0 bases from J, the gap between germline ends came to 8 bases. The CDR3 covers 14 residues. Germline loops: CDR1 SGHRS, CDR2 YFSETQ. TCRdb keeps only in-frame clones here, not all; method: immunoSEQ multiplex PCR. The sample records over 150,000 clones, over 65% being singletons. The receptor was isolated from a man aged 80 or over with acute or convalescent COVID-19. The chain combines TRBV5-1 with TRBJ1-1; D is unresolved. Sequencing input: peripheral blood. The CDR3 region has the DNA TGCGCCAGCAGCTTCGGGATCCTGAACACTGAAGCTTTCTTT. This encodes CASSFGILNTEAFF.